These 21 T cell receptor beta chains were all obtained from the same sample, sequenced in a study of shared clonotypes between healthy human individuals (dated by TCRdb to about 2020). Libraries were prepared through the immunoSEQ multiplex PCR assay. The clones in this table, taken by TCRdb from immuneACCESS, are in-frame only. Not every clone is retained; where verified, under half of the shortfall comes from an unresolved V gene, and the cause of the rest is unknown. In this sample the table shows 2,100,000 or so clones, around 95% of which occur a single time. The biggest ten clones account for 0.1% to 0.15% of the sample. Specimen: naive CD4+ T cells sorted from blood. The sample's cell subset or site label is to be understood as: CD45RA+ positively selected. These receptors all come from a man younger than 35 in good health.

V and J are TRBV6-1 and TRBJ2-7; 8 nucleotides agree with TRBD1. The CDR3 is 13 residues long. Unmatched junction bases numbered 7, after V lost 6 bases and J lost 6 bases. Germline V gene data show CDR1 as MNHNS and CDR2 as SASEGT. CDR3 protein: CASRGTGESEQYF. The CDR3 DNA reads TGTGCCAGCAGGGGGACAGGAGAAAGCGAGCAGTACTTC.

This chain connects TRBV5-6 to TRBJ1-6, with 8 positions matching TRBD1. CDR1 and CDR2 (germline): SGHDT, YYEEEE. The CDR3 length is 16 residues. V was clipped by 4 bases and J by 8 bases; unmatched bases: 11. This chain's CDR3 is CASSPLNRGVDSPLHF. The CDR3 bases are TGTGCCAGCAGCCCGTTAAACAGGGGGGTAGATTCACCCCTCCACTTT. The variable domain in full, completed from reference TRBV5-6 and TRBJ1-6, reads DAGVTQSPTHLIKTRGQQVTLRCSPKSGHDTVSWYQQALGQGPQFIFQYYEEEERQRGNFPDRFSGHQFPNYSSELNVNALLLGDSALYLCASSPLNRGVDSPLHFGNGTRLTVT.

This clone was seen just once. The chain couples TRBV7-2 to TRBJ1-4; D is uncertain. Deletions cut 1 base from V and 4 bases from J, with 16 bases between. Germline CDR1 SGHTA, CDR2 FQGNSA. The CDR3 has 17 residues. The CDR3 loop reads CASSLVGRSHFNEKLFF. As DNA, the CDR3 is TGTGCCAGCAGCTTAGTTGGCCGGTCACACTTTAATGAAAAACTGTTTTTT.

The CDR3 loop is CASSRTSGVSTDTQYF. The CDR3 DNA sequence: TGTGCCAGCAGCAGGACTAGCGGGGTTAGCACAGATACGCAGTATTTT. The rearrangement joins TRBV7-6 to TRBJ2-3, with 12 nucleotides matching TRBD2. Germline V gene data show CDR1 as SGHVS and CDR2 as FNYEAQ. The CDR3 runs 16 residues. Trimming at V came to 5 bases and at J to 0 bases, leaving 3 bases not matched to a gene.

In DNA, the CDR3 is TGTGCCAGCAGCCCGGGACACGCTGCAACTAATGAAAAACTGTTTTTT. Amino acid sequence: CASSPGHAATNEKLFF. The V call is TRBV9, the J call TRBJ1-4; the D gene is possibly TRBD1 (6 bases). The ends were cut back, 4 bases at V and 0 bases at J, with 13 bases in the middle. In germline, CDR1 is SGDLS, CDR2 YYNGEE. This CDR3 spans 16 amino acids.

The chain joins TRBV19 to TRBJ1-2; D gene unclear. The germline V and J ends were trimmed by 3 bases and 2 bases, with 13 bases remaining between them. CDR3 length: 15 residues. Germline V gene sequence: CDR1 LNHDA, CDR2 SQIVND (reference sequence). Here the CDR3 DNA reads TGTGCCAGTAGTATGAGTTCGGGGAGCAACTATGGCTACACCTTC. Protein sequence: CASSMSSGSNYGYTF.

The rearrangement uses TRBV4-2 and TRBJ2-2; 9 nucleotides agree with TRBD2. Trimming at V came to 0 bases and at J to 2 bases, leaving 16 bases not matched to a gene. The CDR3 extends over 21 amino acids. Germline values: CDR1 LGHNA, CDR2 YNFKEQ. The CDR3 here is CASSQDTMAGGPLSNTGELFF. The DNA of the CDR3 is TGTGCCAGCAGCCAAGATACGATGGCGGGGGGGCCGTTGAGTAACACCGGGGAGCTGTTTTTT.

Concerning this clone itself: The same CDR3 is also encoded by other DNA sequences in this sample. The chain couples TRBV6-1 to TRBJ2-1; 11 bases are a match to TRBD1. The CDR3 is 16 residues long. Trimming at V came to 0 bases and at J to 3 bases, leaving 1 base not matched to a gene. Germline V gene data show CDR1 as MNHNS and CDR2 as SASEGT. The CDR3 sequence: CASSEAGTGGYNEQFF. DNA for the CDR3: TGTGCCAGCAGTGAAGCGGGGACAGGGGGCTACAATGAGCAGTTCTTC.

This chain connects TRBV6-5 to TRBJ2-7; D possibly corresponds to TRBD2 (6 bases). CDR3 length: 14 residues. V dropped 0 bases and J dropped 7 bases, with 13 bases sitting between them. The germline V gene encodes CDR1 MNHEY and CDR2 SVGAGI. In nucleotides, the CDR3 is TGTGCCAGCAGTTACTCGATACTCGCGGGAGAGCAGTACTTC. Protein: CASSYSILAGEQYF.

This rearrangement joins TRBV7-2 to TRBJ2-1, with TRBD2 matching over 10 bases. With V trimmed by 5 bases and J by 9 bases, 7 bases remained unmatched. The CDR3 runs 14 residues. The germline CDR1 and CDR2 sequences are SGHTA and FQGNSA. CDR3 amino acids: CASSASGSSGEQFF. CDR3 sequence (DNA): TGTGCCAGCAGCGCTAGCGGGAGTAGCGGTGAGCAGTTCTTC.

The chain combines TRBV7-9 with TRBJ2-1, with D unclear. V lost 5 bases, J lost 5 bases, and 19 bases lay in between. This CDR3 comprises 16 residues. CDR1 is SEHNR and CDR2 is FQNEAQ in the germline V gene (reference sequence). Here the CDR3 DNA reads TGTGCCAGCAGCCCCCGGGTTGGTCACACGCACAATGAGCAGTTCTTC. Protein sequence: CASSPRVGHTHNEQFF.

This rearrangement joins TRBV2 to TRBJ1-1, with D tentatively TRBD1 (6 bases). Germline V gives CDR1 SNHLY, CDR2 FYNNEI. CDR3 size: 14 residues. Trimming cost V 6 bases and J 5 bases, with 16 bases left between them. The chain's CDR3 is CASRARGGRTEAFF. Here the CDR3 DNA reads TGTGCCAGCAGGGCCAGGGGAGGTAGGACTGAAGCTTTCTTT.

The chain carries TRBV7-3 and TRBJ1-6; possible D gene TRBD1, 5 bases. Trimming removed 5 bases at V and 7 bases at J, with 12 bases between. In germline, CDR1 is SGHTA, CDR2 FQGTGA. The CDR3 has 14 residues. The CDR3 protein is CASSPGTANSPLHF. CDR3 coding DNA: TGTGCCAGCAGCCCCGGGACTGCGAATTCACCCCTCCACTTT.

This chain uses TRBV7-9 with TRBJ1-2; unclear D gene. V lost 5 bases and J lost 3, with 16 bases in between. CDR1 SEHNR and CDR2 FQNEAQ come from the germline V gene (reference sequence). There are 15 residues in the CDR3. The CDR3 DNA sequence: TGTGCCAGCAGCCCCCAAGGCGGTGGGCACTATGGCTACACCTTC. This codes for CASSPQGGGHYGYTF. The full variable domain, its missing parts supplied by reference TRBV7-9 and TRBJ1-2, is DTGVSQNPRHKITKRGQNVTFRCDPISEHNRLYWYRQTLGQGPEFLTYFQNEAQLEKSRLLSDRFSAERPKGSFSTLEIQRTEQGDSAMYLCASSPQGGGHYGYTFGSGTRLTVV.

This sequence joins TRBV15 and TRBJ1-5; no reliable D call. The ends were cut back, 0 bases at V and 5 bases at J, with 5 bases in the middle. This CDR3 contains 13 residues. Germline V CDR1 and CDR2: LNHNV, YYDKDF (reference sequence). Here the CDR3 DNA reads TGTGCCACCAGCAGAGAAGTTTATCAGCCCCAGCATTTT. Encoded protein: CATSREVYQPQHF.

The chain combines TRBV10-3 with TRBJ2-7; D tentatively fits TRBD1 or TRBD2 (5 bases each). CDR1 is ENHRY, CDR2 SYGVKD, per germline. V was trimmed by 8 bases and J by 0 bases, leaving 20 bases between them. The CDR3 runs to 16 residues. The DNA of the CDR3 is TGTGCCATCGCCCCCGGGACCGCGACGTACTCCTACGAGCAGTACTTC. As protein: CAIAPGTATYSYEQYF.

The chain couples TRBV11-2 to TRBJ1-3, with TRBD1 identical over 8 bases. Germline V gene lookup returns CDR1 SGHAT and CDR2 FQNNGV. The junction had 3 bases not matched to a gene; V was cut back by 3 bases and J by 2 bases. The CDR3 runs to 15 residues. The CDR3 spells CASSLVDRAGNTIYF. As DNA, the CDR3 is TGTGCCAGCAGCTTGGTGGACAGGGCTGGAAACACCATATATTTT.

In regard to this clone: The same CDR3 arises from other DNA sequences in this sample as well. The J gene is TRBJ1-1, the V gene TRBV18, with TRBD1 matching over 8 bases. V was pared by 5 bases and J by 1 base, with 3 bases of the junction left unmatched. The CDR3 is 14 residues long. CDR1 is KGHSH, CDR2 LQKENI, per germline. The CDR3 reads CASSADRANTEAFF. The CDR3 region has the DNA TGTGCCAGCTCAGCGGACAGGGCGAACACTGAAGCTTTCTTT.

The chain uses TRBV19 and TRBJ1-5; a weak D match, TRBD1 (6 bases). The CDR3 has 16 amino acids. Germline V CDR1 and CDR2: LNHDA, SQIVND (reference sequence). V was trimmed by 1 base and J by 0 bases, leaving 10 bases between them. The CDR3 sequence is CASSIVGGLSNQPQHF. The DNA of the CDR3 is TGTGCCAGTAGTATAGTGGGGGGGCTTAGCAATCAGCCCCAGCATTTT.

V is TRBV2 and J is TRBJ1-1, with a weak D call TRBD1 (6 bases). V shed 7 bases and J shed 1 base, with 10 bases lying between them. The CDR3 runs to 13 residues. Germline V lookup: CDR1 SNHLY, CDR2 FYNNEI. The CDR3 protein is CASIRGPNTEAFF. CDR3 sequence (DNA): TGTGCCAGCATTCGGGGGCCGAACACTGAAGCTTTCTTT.

The J gene is TRBJ1-1, the V gene TRBV5-4, with D tentatively TRBD1 (5 bases). Germline V lookup: CDR1 SGHNT, CDR2 YYREEE (reference sequence). V shed 4 bases and J shed 1 base, with 11 bases lying between them. CDR3 size: 14 residues. The CDR3 DNA sequence: TGTGCCAGCAGCCCTTGGGACCCGAACACTGAAGCTTTCTTT. The encoded protein is CASSPWDPNTEAFF.